The subject of this entry is one T cell receptor (beta chain). The target antigen is unknown. Clones were read by immunoSEQ multiplex PCR, and TCRdb kept only the in-frame ones, dropping some. Of about 21,000 clones in the sample, more than 70% are singletons; the top ten hold roughly 15%. V gave up 6 bases and J gave up 1 base; unmatched junction bases: 5. This CDR3 contains 14 residues. In germline, CDR1 is MGHRA, CDR2 YSYEKL. These data originate in a study of T cells in localized non-small cell lung cancer. General observations from the study: Adjacent lung tissue had a median around 57 of the top 100 clones found in the tumor. Overall survival was longer when the density of T cells in the blood was higher.

The genes are TRBV4-1 and TRBJ2-5, with 7 positions matching TRBD2. The source material was PBMCs, sampled before any cancer treatment. This receptor was obtained from a woman between 40 and 69 years old with stage II squamous cell lung carcinoma. The CDR3 nucleotides read TGCGCCAGCAGTCGCGGGGGACCCCAAGAGACCCAGTACTTC. It codes for CASSRGGPQETQYF.